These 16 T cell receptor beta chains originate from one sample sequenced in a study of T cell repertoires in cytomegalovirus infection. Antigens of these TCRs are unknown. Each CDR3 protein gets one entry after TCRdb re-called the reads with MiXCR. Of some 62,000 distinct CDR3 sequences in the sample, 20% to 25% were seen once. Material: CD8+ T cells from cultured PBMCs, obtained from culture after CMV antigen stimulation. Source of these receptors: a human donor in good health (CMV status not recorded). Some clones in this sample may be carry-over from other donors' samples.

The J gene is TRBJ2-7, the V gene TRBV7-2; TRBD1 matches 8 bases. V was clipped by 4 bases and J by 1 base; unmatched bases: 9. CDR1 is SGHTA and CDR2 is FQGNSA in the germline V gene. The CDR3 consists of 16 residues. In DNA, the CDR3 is TGTGCCAGCAGCTCCGATTTCCAGGGGGCGTCCTACGAGCAGTACTTC. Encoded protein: CASSSDFQGASYEQYF.

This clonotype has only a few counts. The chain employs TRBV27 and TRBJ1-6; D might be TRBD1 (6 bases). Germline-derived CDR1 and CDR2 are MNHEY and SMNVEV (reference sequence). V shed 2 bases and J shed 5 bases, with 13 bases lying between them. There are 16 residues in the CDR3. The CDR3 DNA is TGTGCCAGCAGTTTAAGGACAGTGGGAAATAATTCACCCCTCCACTTT. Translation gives CASSLRTVGNNSPLHF.

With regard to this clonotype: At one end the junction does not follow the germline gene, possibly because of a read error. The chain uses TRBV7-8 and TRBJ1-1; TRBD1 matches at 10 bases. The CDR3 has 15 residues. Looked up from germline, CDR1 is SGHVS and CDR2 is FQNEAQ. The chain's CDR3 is CAISPADRGSAEAYF. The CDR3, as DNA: TGTGCCATCAGCCCGGCGGACAGGGGGTCGGCTGAAGCTTACTTT.

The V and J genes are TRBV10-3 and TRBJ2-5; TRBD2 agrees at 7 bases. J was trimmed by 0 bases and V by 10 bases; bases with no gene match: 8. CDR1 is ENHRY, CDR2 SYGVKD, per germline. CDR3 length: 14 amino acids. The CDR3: CATWRGTDQETQYF. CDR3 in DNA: TGTGCCACTTGGCGGGGGACCGACCAAGAGACCCAGTACTTC.

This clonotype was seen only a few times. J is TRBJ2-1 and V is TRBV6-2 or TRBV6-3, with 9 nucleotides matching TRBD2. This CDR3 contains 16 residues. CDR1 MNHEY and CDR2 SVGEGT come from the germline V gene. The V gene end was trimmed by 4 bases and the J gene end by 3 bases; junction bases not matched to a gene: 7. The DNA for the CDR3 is TGTGCCAGCAGTTTGTCGACTAGCGGCATCTACAATGAGCAGTTCTTC. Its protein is CASSLSTSGIYNEQFF.

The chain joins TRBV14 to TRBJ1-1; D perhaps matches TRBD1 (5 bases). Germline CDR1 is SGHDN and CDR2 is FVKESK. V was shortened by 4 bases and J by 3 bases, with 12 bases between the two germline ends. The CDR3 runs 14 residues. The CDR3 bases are TGTGCCAGCAGCCCCCGTGGGGGACACACTGAAGCTTTCTTT. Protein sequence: CASSPRGGHTEAFF.

The CDR3 spells CASRQGGETQYF. In DNA, the CDR3 is TGTGCCAGCAGACAGGGAGGAGAGACCCAGTACTTC. The gene calls are TRBV7-9 and TRBJ2-5; D assignment may be TRBD1 or TRBD2 (6 bases each). Germline CDR1 SEHNR, CDR2 FQNEAQ (reference sequence). The CDR3 length is 12 residues. V dropped 6 bases and J dropped 4 bases, with 9 bases sitting between them.

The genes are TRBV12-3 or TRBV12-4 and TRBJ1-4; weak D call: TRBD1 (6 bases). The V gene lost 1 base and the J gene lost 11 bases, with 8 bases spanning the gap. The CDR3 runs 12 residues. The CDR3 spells CASSLEGGKLFF. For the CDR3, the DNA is TGTGCCAGCAGTTTAGAAGGGGGGAAACTGTTTTTT.

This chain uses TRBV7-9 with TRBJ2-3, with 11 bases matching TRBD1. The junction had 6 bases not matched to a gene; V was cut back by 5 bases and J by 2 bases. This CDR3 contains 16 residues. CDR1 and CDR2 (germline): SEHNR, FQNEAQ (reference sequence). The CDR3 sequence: CASSLGQGAFTDTQYF. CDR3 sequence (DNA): TGTGCCAGCAGCCTAGGACAGGGGGCCTTCACAGATACGCAGTATTTT.

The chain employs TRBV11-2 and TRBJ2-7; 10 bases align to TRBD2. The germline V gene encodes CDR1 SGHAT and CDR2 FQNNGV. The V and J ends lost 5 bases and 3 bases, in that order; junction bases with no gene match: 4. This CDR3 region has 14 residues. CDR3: CASSLAGDSYEQYF. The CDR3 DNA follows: TGTGCCAGCAGCCTAGCGGGGGACAGCTACGAGCAGTACTTC. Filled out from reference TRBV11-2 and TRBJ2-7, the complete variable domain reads EAGVAQSPRYKIIEKRQSVAFWCNPISGHATLYWYQQILGQGPKLLIQFQNNGVVDDSQLPKDRFSAERLKGVDSTLKIQPAKLEDSAVYLCASSLAGDSYEQYFGPGTRLTVT.

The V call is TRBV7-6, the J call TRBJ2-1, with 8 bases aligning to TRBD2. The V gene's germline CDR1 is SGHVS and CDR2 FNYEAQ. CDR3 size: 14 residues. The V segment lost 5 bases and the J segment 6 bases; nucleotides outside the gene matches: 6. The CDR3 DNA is TGTGCCAGCAGCCTCCGAGGGACTAGCAATGAGCAGTTCTTC. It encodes CASSLRGTSNEQFF.

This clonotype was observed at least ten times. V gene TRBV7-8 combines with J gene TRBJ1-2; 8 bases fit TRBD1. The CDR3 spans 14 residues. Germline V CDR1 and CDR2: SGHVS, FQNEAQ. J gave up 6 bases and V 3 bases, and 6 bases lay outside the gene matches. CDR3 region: CASSLFLTGDGYTF. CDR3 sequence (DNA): TGTGCCAGCAGCTTGTTTTTGACAGGGGATGGCTACACCTTC.

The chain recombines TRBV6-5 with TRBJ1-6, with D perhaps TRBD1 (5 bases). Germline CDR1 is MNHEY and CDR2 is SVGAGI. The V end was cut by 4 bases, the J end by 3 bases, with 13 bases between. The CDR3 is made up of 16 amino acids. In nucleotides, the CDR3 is TGTGCCAGCAGTTCGTCAGGGAACCTCTATAATTCACCCCTCCACTTT. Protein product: CASSSSGNLYNSPLHF.

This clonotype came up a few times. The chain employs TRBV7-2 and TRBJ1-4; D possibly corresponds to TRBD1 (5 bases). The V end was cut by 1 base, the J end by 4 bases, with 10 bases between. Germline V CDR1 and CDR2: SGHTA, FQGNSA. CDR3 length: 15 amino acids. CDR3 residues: CASSLVKGNNEKLFF. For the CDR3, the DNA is TGTGCCAGCAGCTTAGTGAAGGGGAATAATGAAAAACTGTTTTTT.

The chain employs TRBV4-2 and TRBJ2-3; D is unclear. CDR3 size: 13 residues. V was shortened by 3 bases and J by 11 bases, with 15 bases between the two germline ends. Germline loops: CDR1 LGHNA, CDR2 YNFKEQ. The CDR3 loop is CASSHEEAAKQYF. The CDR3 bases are TGTGCCAGCAGCCACGAAGAGGCAGCCAAGCAGTATTTT.

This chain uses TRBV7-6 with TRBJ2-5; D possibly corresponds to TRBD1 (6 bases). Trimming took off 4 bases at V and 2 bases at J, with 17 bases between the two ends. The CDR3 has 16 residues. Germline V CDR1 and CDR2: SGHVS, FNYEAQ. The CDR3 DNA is TGTGCCAGCAGCTACCATCTGACAGGCTTACAAGAGACCCAGTACTTC. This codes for CASSYHLTGLQETQYF.